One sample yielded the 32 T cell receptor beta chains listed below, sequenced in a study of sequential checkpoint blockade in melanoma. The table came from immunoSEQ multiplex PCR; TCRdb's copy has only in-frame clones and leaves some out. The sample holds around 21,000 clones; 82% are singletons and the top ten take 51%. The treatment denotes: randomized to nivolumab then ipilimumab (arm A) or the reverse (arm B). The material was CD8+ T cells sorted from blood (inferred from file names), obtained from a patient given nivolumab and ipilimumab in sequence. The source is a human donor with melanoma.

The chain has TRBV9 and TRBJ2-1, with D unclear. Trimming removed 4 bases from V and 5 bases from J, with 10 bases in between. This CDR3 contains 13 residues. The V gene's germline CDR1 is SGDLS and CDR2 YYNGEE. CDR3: CASSPFPNNEQFF. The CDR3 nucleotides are TGTGCCAGCAGCCCCTTTCCTAACAATGAGCAGTTCTTC.

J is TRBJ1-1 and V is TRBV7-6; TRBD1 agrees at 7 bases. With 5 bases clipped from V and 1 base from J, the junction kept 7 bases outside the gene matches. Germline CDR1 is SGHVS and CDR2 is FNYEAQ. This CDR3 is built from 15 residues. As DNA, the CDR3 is TGTGCCAGCAGCCGGACCAGGGGGGAGAACACTGAAGCTTTCTTT. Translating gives CASSRTRGENTEAFF.

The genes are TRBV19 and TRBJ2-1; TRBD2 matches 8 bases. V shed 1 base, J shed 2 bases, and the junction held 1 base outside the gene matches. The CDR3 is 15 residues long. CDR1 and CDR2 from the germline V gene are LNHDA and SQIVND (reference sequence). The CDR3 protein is CASSIAGGAYNEQFF. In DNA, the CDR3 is TGTGCCAGTAGTATAGCGGGGGGGGCCTACAATGAGCAGTTCTTC.

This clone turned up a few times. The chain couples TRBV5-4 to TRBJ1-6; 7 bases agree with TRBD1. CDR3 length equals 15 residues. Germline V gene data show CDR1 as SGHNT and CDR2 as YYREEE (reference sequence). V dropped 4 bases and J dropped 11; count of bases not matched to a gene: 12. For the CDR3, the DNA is TGTGCCAGCAGCCAAGATGAGACAGGGTGGGCACCCCTCCACTTT. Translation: CASSQDETGWAPLHF.

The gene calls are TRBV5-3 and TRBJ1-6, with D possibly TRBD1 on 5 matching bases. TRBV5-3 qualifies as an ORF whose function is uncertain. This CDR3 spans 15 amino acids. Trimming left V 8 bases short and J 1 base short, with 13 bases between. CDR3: CASHPQGSYNSPLHF. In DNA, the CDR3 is TGTGCCAGTCATCCTCAGGGTTCCTATAATTCACCCCTCCACTTT.

CDR3 protein: CASSHAGEQDTQYF. The CDR3 DNA follows: TGCGCCAGCAGCCACGCGGGGGAGCAAGATACGCAGTATTTT. This rearrangement joins TRBV4-3 to TRBJ2-3; 7 bases fit TRBD2. V was clipped by 3 bases and J by 5 bases; unmatched bases: 5. CDR3 length: 14 residues. The germline V gene has CDR1 LGHNA and CDR2 YSLEER.

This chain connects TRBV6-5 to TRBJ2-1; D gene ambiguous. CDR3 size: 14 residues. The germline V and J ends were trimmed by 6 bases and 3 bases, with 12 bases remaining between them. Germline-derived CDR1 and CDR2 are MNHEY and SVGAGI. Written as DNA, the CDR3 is TGTGCCAGCAGAACCGGCGGCATCTACAATGAGCAGTTCTTC. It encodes CASRTGGIYNEQFF.

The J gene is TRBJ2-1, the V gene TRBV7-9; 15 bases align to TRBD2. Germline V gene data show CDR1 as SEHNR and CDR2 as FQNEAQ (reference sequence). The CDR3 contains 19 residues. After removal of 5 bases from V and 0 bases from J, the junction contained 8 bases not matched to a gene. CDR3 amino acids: CASSRTSGGAASSYNEQFF. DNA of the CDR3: TGTGCCAGCAGCCGGACTAGCGGGGGGGCTGCTAGCTCCTACAATGAGCAGTTCTTC. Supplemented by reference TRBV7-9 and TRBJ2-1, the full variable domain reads DTGVSQNPRHKITKRGQNVTFRCDPISEHNRLYWYRQTLGQGPEFLTYFQNEAQLEKSRLLSDRFSAERPKGSFSTLEIQRTEQGDSAMYLCASSRTSGGAASSYNEQFFGPGTRLTVL.

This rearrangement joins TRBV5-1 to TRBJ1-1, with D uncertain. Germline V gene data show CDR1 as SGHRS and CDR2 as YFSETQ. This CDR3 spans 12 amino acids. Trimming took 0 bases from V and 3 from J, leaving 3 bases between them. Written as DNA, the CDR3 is TGCGCCAGCAGCTTGGGAGACACTGAAGCTTTCTTT. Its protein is CASSLGDTEAFF.

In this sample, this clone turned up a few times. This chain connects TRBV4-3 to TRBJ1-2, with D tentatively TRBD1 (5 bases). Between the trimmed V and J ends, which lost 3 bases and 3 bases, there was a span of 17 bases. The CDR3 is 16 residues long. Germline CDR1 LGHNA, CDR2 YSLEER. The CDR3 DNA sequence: TGCGCCAGCAGCCAGCTTTTGGGGGGTAGTGACTATGGCTACACCTTC. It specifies CASSQLLGGSDYGYTF.

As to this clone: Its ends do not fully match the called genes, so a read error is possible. The CDR3 coding sequence is TGTGCCAGCAGCTCCGGGACTAGTTTTGAGCAGCTCTTC. Its translation: CASSSGTSFEQLF. The chain combines TRBV5-6 with TRBJ2-1, with TRBD2 identical over 8 bases. Germline V CDR1 and CDR2: SGHDT, YYEEEE. The length of the CDR3 is 13 residues.

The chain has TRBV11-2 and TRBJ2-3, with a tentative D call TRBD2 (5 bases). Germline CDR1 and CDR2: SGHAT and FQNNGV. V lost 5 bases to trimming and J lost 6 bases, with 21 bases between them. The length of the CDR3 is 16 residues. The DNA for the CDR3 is TGTGCCAGCAGCCCCCGACCCGGTGGGAGTTTGGATACGCAGTATTTT. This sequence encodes CASSPRPGGSLDTQYF.

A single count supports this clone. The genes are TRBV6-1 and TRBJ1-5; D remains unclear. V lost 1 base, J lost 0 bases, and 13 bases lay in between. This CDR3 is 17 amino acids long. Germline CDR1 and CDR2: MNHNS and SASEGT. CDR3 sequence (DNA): TGTGCCAGCAGTGAAGTCGGAGGCCAGTATAGCAATCAGCCCCAGCATTTT. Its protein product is CASSEVGGQYSNQPQHF.

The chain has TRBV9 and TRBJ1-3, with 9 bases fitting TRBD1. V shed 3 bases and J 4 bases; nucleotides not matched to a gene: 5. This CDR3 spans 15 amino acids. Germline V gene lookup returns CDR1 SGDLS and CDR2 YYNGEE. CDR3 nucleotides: TGTGCCAGCAGCGGAACACAGGGGGCAGGAAACACCATATATTTT. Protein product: CASSGTQGAGNTIYF.

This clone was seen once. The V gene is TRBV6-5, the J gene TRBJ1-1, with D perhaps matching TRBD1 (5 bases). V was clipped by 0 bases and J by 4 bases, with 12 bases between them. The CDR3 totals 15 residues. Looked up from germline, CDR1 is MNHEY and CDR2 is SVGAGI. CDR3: CASSYSGAVITEAFF. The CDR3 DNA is TGTGCCAGCAGTTACTCAGGGGCGGTGATCACTGAAGCTTTCTTT.

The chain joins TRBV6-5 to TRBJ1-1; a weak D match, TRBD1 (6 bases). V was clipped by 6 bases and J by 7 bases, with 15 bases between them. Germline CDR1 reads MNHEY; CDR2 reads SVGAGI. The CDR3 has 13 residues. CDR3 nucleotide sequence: TGTGCCAGCAGCCCCGGGACACTGGGTGAAGCTTTCTTT. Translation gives CASSPGTLGEAFF.

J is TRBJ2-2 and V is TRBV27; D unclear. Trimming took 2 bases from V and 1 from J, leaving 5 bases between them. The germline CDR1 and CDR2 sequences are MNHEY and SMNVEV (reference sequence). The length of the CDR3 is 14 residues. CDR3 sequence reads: CASSLIVNTGELFF. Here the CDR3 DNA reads TGTGCCAGCAGTTTAATAGTGAACACCGGGGAGCTGTTTTTT.

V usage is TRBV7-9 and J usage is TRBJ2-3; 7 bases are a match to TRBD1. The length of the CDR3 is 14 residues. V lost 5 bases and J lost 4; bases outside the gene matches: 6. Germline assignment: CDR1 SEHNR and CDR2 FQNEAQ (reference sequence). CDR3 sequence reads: CASSPSQGADTQYF. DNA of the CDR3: TGTGCCAGCAGCCCGAGCCAGGGGGCAGATACGCAGTATTTT.

DNA for the CDR3: TGTGCCAGCAGCTTTGGGACAAACAATGAAAAACTGTTTTTT. Its translation is CASSFGTNNEKLFF. The chain combines TRBV5-4 with TRBJ1-4, with D possibly being TRBD1 (6 bases). Germline V gene sequence: CDR1 SGHNT, CDR2 YYREEE (reference sequence). The CDR3 contains 14 residues. Trimming cost V 2 bases and J 5 bases, with 10 bases left between them.

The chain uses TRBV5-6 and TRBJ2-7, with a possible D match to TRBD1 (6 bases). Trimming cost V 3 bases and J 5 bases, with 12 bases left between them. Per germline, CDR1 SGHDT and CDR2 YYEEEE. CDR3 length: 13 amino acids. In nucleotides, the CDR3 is TGTGCCAGCAGCTCCTCGGACAGACACGAGCAGTACTTC. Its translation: CASSSSDRHEQYF. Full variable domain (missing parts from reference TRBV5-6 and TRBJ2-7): DAGVTQSPTHLIKTRGQQVTLRCSPKSGHDTVSWYQQALGQGPQFIFQYYEEEERQRGNFPDRFSGHQFPNYSSELNVNALLLGDSALYLCASSSSDRHEQYFGPGTRLTVT.

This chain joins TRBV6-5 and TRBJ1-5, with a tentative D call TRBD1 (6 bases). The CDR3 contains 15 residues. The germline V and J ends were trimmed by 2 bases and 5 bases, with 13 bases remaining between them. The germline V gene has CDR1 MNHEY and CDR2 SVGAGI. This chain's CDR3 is CASSYTPRGDQPQHF. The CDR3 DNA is TGTGCCAGCAGTTACACCCCCAGGGGAGATCAGCCCCAGCATTTT.

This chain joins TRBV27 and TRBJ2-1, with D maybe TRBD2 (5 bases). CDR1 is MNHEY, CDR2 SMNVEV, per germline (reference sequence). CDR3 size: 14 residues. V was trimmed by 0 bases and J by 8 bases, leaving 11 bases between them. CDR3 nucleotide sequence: TGTGCCAGCAGTTTATCACTAGTAGTCGATGAGCAGTTCTTC. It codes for CASSLSLVVDEQFF.

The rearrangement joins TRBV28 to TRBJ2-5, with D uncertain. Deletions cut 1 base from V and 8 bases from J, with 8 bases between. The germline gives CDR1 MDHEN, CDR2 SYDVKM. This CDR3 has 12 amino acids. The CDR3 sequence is CASSLYGGTQYF. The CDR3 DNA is TGTGCCAGCAGTTTATACGGTGGTACCCAGTACTTC.

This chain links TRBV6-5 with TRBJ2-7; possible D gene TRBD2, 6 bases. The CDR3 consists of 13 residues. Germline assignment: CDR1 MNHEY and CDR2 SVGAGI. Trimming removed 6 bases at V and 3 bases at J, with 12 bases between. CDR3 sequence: CASRGRTFYEQYF. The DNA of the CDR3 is TGTGCCAGCAGGGGGAGGACGTTCTACGAGCAGTACTTC.

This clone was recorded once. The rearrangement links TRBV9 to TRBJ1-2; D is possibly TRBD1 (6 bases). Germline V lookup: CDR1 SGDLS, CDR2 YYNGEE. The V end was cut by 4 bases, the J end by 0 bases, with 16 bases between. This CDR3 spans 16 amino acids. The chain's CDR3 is CASSPRDRRANYGYTF. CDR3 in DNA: TGTGCCAGCAGCCCTCGAGACAGGAGAGCTAACTATGGCTACACCTTC.

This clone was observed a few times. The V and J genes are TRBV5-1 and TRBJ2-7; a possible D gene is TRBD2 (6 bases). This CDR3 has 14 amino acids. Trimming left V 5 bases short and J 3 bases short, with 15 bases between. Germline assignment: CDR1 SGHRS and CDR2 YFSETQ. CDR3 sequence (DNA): TGCGCCAGCAGTTATATAGGAGGGGACTACGAGCAGTACTTC. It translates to CASSYIGGDYEQYF.

The CDR3 DNA is TGTGCCAGTGGACTAGCGGGGGGCACAGATACGCAGTATTTT. Translation gives CASGLAGGTDTQYF. This chain connects TRBV19 to TRBJ2-3; 13 bases are shared with TRBD2. J gave up 1 base and V 8 bases, and 0 bases lay outside the gene matches. CDR3 length equals 14 residues. Per germline, CDR1 LNHDA and CDR2 SQIVND (reference sequence).

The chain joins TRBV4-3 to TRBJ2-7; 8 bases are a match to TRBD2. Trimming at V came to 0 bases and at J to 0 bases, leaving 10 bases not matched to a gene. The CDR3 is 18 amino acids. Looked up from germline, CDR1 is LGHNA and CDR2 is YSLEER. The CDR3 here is CASSQDRVERGSSYEQYF. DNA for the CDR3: TGCGCCAGCAGCCAAGATAGGGTCGAGCGGGGGTCCTCCTACGAGCAGTACTTC.

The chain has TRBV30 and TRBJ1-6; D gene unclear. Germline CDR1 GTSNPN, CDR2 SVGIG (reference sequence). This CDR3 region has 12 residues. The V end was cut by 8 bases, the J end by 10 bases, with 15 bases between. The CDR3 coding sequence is TGTGCCCGGGGAGGGAAGAGGTCACCCCTCCACTTT. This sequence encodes CARGGKRSPLHF.

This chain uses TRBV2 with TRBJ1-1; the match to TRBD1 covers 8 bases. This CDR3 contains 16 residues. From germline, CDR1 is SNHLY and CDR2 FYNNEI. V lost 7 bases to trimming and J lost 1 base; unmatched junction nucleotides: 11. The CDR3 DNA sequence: TGTGCCAGCACTCAAACTCGGACAGGGTGGAACACTGAAGCTTTCTTT. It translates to CASTQTRTGWNTEAFF.

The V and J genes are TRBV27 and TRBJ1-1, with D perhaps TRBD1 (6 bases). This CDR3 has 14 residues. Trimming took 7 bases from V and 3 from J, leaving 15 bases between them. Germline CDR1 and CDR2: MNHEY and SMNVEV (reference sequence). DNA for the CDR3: TGTGCCAGCACCCCCCTGCCAGGGGACACTGAAGCTTTCTTT. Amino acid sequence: CASTPLPGDTEAFF.

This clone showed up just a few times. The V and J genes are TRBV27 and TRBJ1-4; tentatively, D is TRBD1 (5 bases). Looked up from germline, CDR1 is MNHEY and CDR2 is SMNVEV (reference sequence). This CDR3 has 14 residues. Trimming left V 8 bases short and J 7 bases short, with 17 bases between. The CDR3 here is CASRPQGFSEKLFF. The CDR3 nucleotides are TGTGCCAGCCGGCCTCAGGGATTCAGTGAAAAACTGTTTTTT.